The 25 T cell receptor beta chains given below trace back to one sample, sequenced in a study of blood T cell repertoires in COVID-19. This table comes from immunoSEQ multiplex PCR, and its TCRdb copy is limited to in-frame clones, with some not included. The sample shows approximately 210,000 clones, just over 85% of them seen only once. Sequencing was done on a sample of peripheral blood. These receptors were taken from a man in his thirties or forties who had recovered from COVID-19.

The chain links TRBV6-5 to TRBJ1-6, with TRBD1 as a possible D gene (5 bases). Germline CDR1 is MNHEY and CDR2 is SVGAGI. The CDR3 contains 16 residues. V lost 2 bases, J lost 3 bases, and 11 bases lay in between. CDR3 nucleotide sequence: TGTGCCAGCAGTTACAAAACAGGCTTCTATAATTCACCCCTCCACTTT. Its protein product is CASSYKTGFYNSPLHF.

The J gene is TRBJ2-3, the V gene TRBV5-1; 10 positions agree with TRBD2. Germline V gene lookup returns CDR1 SGHRS and CDR2 YFSETQ. V gave up 4 bases and J gave up 6 bases; unmatched junction bases: 8. The CDR3 runs 15 residues. The DNA for the CDR3 is TGCGCCAGCAGCACCTCTAGCGGGGGAAGGGATACGCAGTATTTT. Amino acids: CASSTSSGGRDTQYF.

The gene calls are TRBV19 and TRBJ1-4; D is ambiguous. The germline V and J ends were trimmed by 3 bases and 4 bases, with 9 bases remaining between them. The CDR3 runs 14 residues. Looked up from germline, CDR1 is LNHDA and CDR2 is SQIVND (reference sequence). CDR3 bases: TGTGCCAGTAGTATTCTGGCAGGTAATGAAAAACTGTTTTTT. Amino acid sequence: CASSILAGNEKLFF.

CDR3 bases: TGTGCCAGCAGCTTGGGGCGCAGGGGCTCTGGAAACACCATATATTTT. Its protein is CASSLGRRGSGNTIYF. This chain links TRBV5-4 with TRBJ1-3; maybe TRBD1 (6 bases). This CDR3 is 16 amino acids long. Germline CDR1 SGHNT, CDR2 YYREEE (reference sequence). Trimming took off 0 bases at V and 0 bases at J, with 10 bases between the two ends.

The V call is TRBV18, the J call TRBJ2-1; 11 positions agree with TRBD2. The V gene end was trimmed by 11 bases and the J gene end by 10 bases; junction bases not matched to a gene: 22. Germline CDR1 reads KGHSH; CDR2 reads LQKENI. The CDR3 covers 17 residues. The CDR3 DNA follows: TGTGCCCTGTCGGCCGGGGAAACTAGCGGGGGTCCGCGAGAGCAGTTCTTC. Its protein product is CALSAGETSGGPREQFF.

The table lists this clone with a count of one. This chain links TRBV5-1 with TRBJ2-7; possible D gene TRBD1, 6 bases. The CDR3 loop spans 15 amino acids. Germline V CDR1 and CDR2: SGHRS, YFSETQ. Trimming shortened V by 0 bases and J by 0 bases, and 10 bases separated the two germline ends. This CDR3 reads CASSLEPGVSYEQYF. CDR3 nucleotides: TGCGCCAGCAGCTTGGAGCCAGGGGTCTCCTACGAGCAGTACTTC.

The CDR3 DNA follows: TGCGCCAGCAGCCAAACTCCGGGACAGGGAAGCTCCTATAATTCACCCCTCCACTTT. It encodes CASSQTPGQGSSYNSPLHF. The J gene is TRBJ1-6, the V gene TRBV4-1; 9 nucleotides match TRBD1. Germline V gives CDR1 MGHRA, CDR2 YSYEKL. Losses at the gene ends were 2 bases for V and 0 bases for J; bases not matched to a gene: 8. This CDR3 is built from 19 residues.

The chain carries TRBV18 and TRBJ1-3; D unresolved. Germline V gene lookup returns CDR1 KGHSH and CDR2 LQKENI. The ends were cut back, 2 bases at V and 0 bases at J, with 8 bases in the middle. The CDR3 extends over 15 amino acids. CDR3 sequence reads: CASSPGPNSGNTIYF. The CDR3 DNA follows: TGTGCCAGCTCACCAGGGCCCAACTCTGGAAACACCATATATTTT.

This clone was counted a few times. Relative to the germline gene, one junction end is altered; a read error may explain this. The chain couples TRBV29-1 to TRBJ1-5; TRBD1 is a possible D gene (5 bases). CDR1 is SQVTM and CDR2 is ANQGSEA in the germline V gene. The CDR3 has 17 residues. The CDR3 here is CSVEVGRGSGSNQPQHF. Written as DNA, the CDR3 is TGCAGCGTAGAAGTGGGGAGGGGCAGCGGGAGCAATCAGCCCCAGCATTTT.

This sequence joins TRBV19 and TRBJ1-1, with D tentatively TRBD1 (6 bases). The germline V gene has CDR1 LNHDA and CDR2 SQIVND (reference sequence). This CDR3 has 18 amino acids. V lost 7 bases, J lost 5 bases, and 29 bases lay in between. This CDR3 is CASISFTTGSGWGTEAFF. Written as DNA, the CDR3 is TGTGCCAGTATTTCTTTTACTACAGGGAGTGGATGGGGTACTGAAGCTTTCTTT.

This clone was detected a few times. The CDR3 sequence: CASRDQGSGYTF. CDR3 nucleotides: TGTGCCAGCAGGGATCAGGGAAGCGGCTACACCTTC. The V gene is TRBV2, the J gene TRBJ1-2; D is perhaps TRBD1 (5 bases). V was cut by 6 bases and J by 8 bases, with 13 bases left in between. The CDR3 is 12 residues long. Germline-derived CDR1 and CDR2 are SNHLY and FYNNEI.

In its sample, this clone was seen once. The genes are TRBV7-2 and TRBJ2-3, with TRBD2 as a possible D gene (6 bases). In germline, CDR1 is SGHTA, CDR2 FQGNSA. CDR3 length equals 15 residues. The V end was cut by 4 bases, the J end by 3 bases, with 14 bases between. CDR3 residues: CASSSDYSRTDTQYF. For the CDR3, the DNA is TGTGCCAGCAGCTCGGACTATAGCAGGACAGATACGCAGTATTTT.

The V and J genes are TRBV18 and TRBJ1-1, with a tentative D call TRBD1 (6 bases). CDR1 KGHSH and CDR2 LQKENI come from the germline V gene. The CDR3 totals 15 residues. V was shortened by 5 bases and J by 6 bases, with 19 bases between the two germline ends. The CDR3 nucleotides read TGTGCCAGCTCATCACTTGGAACGGGGGGCGCTGAAGCTTTCTTT. This translates into CASSSLGTGGAEAFF.

The chain couples TRBV27 to TRBJ1-3; D remains ambiguous. The germline V and J ends were trimmed by 5 bases and 0 bases, with 20 bases remaining between them. CDR1 and CDR2 from the germline V gene are MNHEY and SMNVEV (reference sequence). The CDR3 is 18 residues long. The CDR3 DNA reads as TGTGCCAGCAGTGGAAGCGGGCCTGTCCGAAGCTCTGGAAACACCATATATTTT. This translates into CASSGSGPVRSSGNTIYF.

V usage is TRBV19 and J usage is TRBJ2-1; D unresolved. Trimming shortened V by 1 base and J by 6 bases, and 7 bases separated the two germline ends. This CDR3 is built from 13 residues. Germline values: CDR1 LNHDA, CDR2 SQIVND (reference sequence). The CDR3 loop reads CASSIARGNEQFF. CDR3 nucleotides: TGTGCCAGTAGTATAGCCAGAGGCAATGAGCAGTTCTTC. Using reference TRBV19 and TRBJ2-1 for the parts outside the CDR3, the full variable domain is DGGITQSPKYLFRKEGQNVTLSCEQNLNHDAMYWYRQDPGQGLRLIYYSQIVNDFQKGDIAEGYSVSREKKESFPLTVTSAQKNPTAFYLCASSIARGNEQFFGPGTRLTVL.

This chain uses TRBV5-1 with TRBJ1-3; TRBD1 agrees at 7 bases. The CDR3 is 16 amino acids. Per germline, CDR1 SGHRS and CDR2 YFSETQ. V lost 4 bases to trimming and J lost 0 bases; unmatched junction nucleotides: 7. The CDR3 sequence: CASSGQGVVSGNTIYF. The CDR3 DNA reads as TGCGCCAGCAGCGGGCAGGGGGTAGTCTCTGGAAACACCATATATTTT.

The rearrangement uses TRBV6-5 and TRBJ1-5; D is unclear. The V end lost 6 bases, the J end lost 7 bases, and 16 bases lay between the germline ends. CDR1 and CDR2 (germline): MNHEY, SVGAGI. This CDR3 contains 14 residues. The CDR3 nucleotides are TGTGCCAGCAGCCCCTTTGAGGGCCGGCAGCCCCAGCATTTT. Protein sequence: CASSPFEGRQPQHF.

The chain is built from TRBV19 and TRBJ1-4, with D uncertain. This CDR3 comprises 13 residues. CDR1 is LNHDA, CDR2 SQIVND, per germline (reference sequence). The V and J ends lost 3 bases and 8 bases respectively, with 10 bases between them. CDR3 in DNA: TGTGCCAGTAGTATCTCCCGGGTGGAAAAACTGTTTTTT. Its translation is CASSISRVEKLFF.

This clone was counted ten times or more. The chain recombines TRBV6-1 with TRBJ1-6; TRBD1 matches at 8 bases. V was pared by 4 bases and J by 11 bases, with 10 bases of the junction left unmatched. This CDR3 region has 15 residues. Germline V gene sequence: CDR1 MNHNS, CDR2 SASEGT. The chain's CDR3 is CASSGADREGTPLHF. The DNA for the CDR3 is TGTGCCAGCAGTGGAGCGGACAGGGAAGGGACACCCCTCCACTTT.

The V gene is TRBV5-1, the J gene TRBJ1-1; D gene unclear. Trimming pared 1 base from V and 2 bases from J, leaving 18 bases between. The germline CDR1 and CDR2 sequences are SGHRS and YFSETQ. This CDR3 comprises 17 residues. The CDR3 loop is CASSLHLAAQKNTEAFF. The CDR3 nucleotides are TGCGCCAGCAGCTTGCACCTAGCGGCCCAAAAAAACACTGAAGCTTTCTTT. Drawing the rest from reference TRBV5-1 and TRBJ1-1, the complete variable domain is KAGVTQTPRYLIKTRGQQVTLSCSPISGHRSVSWYQQTPGQGLQFLFEYFSETQRNKGNFPGRFSGRQFSNSRSEMNVSTLELGDSALYLCASSLHLAAQKNTEAFFGQGTRLTVV.

A single count supports this clone. This rearrangement joins TRBV19 to TRBJ1-2, with TRBD1 matching 10 bases. Germline CDR1 reads LNHDA; CDR2 reads SQIVND (reference sequence). The CDR3 runs to 19 residues. The V segment lost 7 bases and the J segment 1 base; nucleotides outside the gene matches: 18. For the CDR3, the DNA is TGTGCCAGTAATCTCGGACAGGGGGACGCCGCGCTCCTTAACTATGGCTACACCTTC. This codes for CASNLGQGDAALLNYGYTF.

The chain uses TRBV29-1 and TRBJ1-2; D unresolved. The CDR3 sequence is 13 residues long. Germline lookup yields CDR1 SQVTM and CDR2 ANQGSEA. Trimming pared 4 bases from V and 2 bases from J, leaving 11 bases between. CDR3 DNA: TGCAGCGTTGTTATGGGGAGGAACTATGGCTACACCTTC. It is translated as CSVVMGRNYGYTF.

Worth noting for this clone: Different DNA sequences within this sample yield the same CDR3. The chain uses TRBV5-4 and TRBJ1-1; D ambiguous. The V end was cut by 2 bases, the J end by 2 bases, with 7 bases between. Per the germline V gene, CDR1 is SGHNT and CDR2 is YYREEE (reference sequence). CDR3 length equals 13 residues. The CDR3 spells CASSLLTNTEAFF. CDR3 coding DNA: TGTGCCAGCAGCTTACTGACAAACACTGAAGCTTTCTTT.

V is TRBV27 and J is TRBJ1-3; D gene unclear. Germline values: CDR1 MNHEY, CDR2 SMNVEV (reference sequence). Trimming cost V 6 bases and J 0 bases, with 15 bases left between them. The CDR3 has 16 amino acids. The CDR3 DNA reads as TGTGCCAGCAGCCGCGCGGGGTCATACTCTGGAAACACCATATATTTT. Protein: CASSRAGSYSGNTIYF.

The gene calls are TRBV29-1 and TRBJ1-2, with a weak D call TRBD1 (5 bases). Germline CDR1 reads SQVTM; CDR2 reads ANQGSEA. This CDR3 has 12 residues. V was pared by 7 bases and J by 2 bases, with 11 bases between. CDR3 residues: CSAARGNYGYTF. CDR3 nucleotide sequence: TGCAGCGCCGCAAGGGGAAACTATGGCTACACCTTC.